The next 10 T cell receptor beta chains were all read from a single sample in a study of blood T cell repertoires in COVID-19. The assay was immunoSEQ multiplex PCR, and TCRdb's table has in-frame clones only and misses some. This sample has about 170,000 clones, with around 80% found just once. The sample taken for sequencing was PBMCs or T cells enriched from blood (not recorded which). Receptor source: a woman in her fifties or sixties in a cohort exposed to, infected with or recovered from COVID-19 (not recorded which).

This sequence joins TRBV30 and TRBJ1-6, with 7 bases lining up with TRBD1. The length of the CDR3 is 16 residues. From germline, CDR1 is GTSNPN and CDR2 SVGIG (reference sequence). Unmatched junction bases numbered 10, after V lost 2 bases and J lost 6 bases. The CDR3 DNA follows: TGTGCCTGGAGTCGTTTACAGGGGATCGGTAATTCACCCCTCCACTTT. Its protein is CAWSRLQGIGNSPLHF.

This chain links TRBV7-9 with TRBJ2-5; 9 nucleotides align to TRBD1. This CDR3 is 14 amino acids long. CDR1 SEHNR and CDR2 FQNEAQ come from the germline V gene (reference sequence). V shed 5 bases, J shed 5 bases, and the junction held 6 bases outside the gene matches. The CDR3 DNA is TGTGCCAGCAGCGTCGGACAGGGGTGGGAGACCCAGTACTTC. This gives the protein CASSVGQGWETQYF.

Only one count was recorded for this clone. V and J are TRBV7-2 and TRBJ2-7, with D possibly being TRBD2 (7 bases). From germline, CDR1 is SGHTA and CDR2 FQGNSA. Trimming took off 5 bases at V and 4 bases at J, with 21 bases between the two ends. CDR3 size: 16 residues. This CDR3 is CASSPVRPGGLYEQYF. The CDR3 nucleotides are TGTGCCAGCAGCCCAGTTCGGCCGGGGGGCTTGTACGAGCAGTACTTC. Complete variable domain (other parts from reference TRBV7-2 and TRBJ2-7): GAGVSQSPSNKVTEKGKDVELRCDPISGHTALYWYRQSLGQGLEFLIYFQGNSAPDKSGLPSDRFSAERTGGSVSTLTIQRTQQEDSAVYLCASSPVRPGGLYEQYFGPGTRLTVT.

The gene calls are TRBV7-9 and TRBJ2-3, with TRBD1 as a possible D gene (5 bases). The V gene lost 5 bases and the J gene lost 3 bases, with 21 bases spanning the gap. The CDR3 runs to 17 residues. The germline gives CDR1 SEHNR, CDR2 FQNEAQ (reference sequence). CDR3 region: CASSHPRGAVSTDTQYF. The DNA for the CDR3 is TGTGCCAGCAGCCACCCCCGTGGGGCAGTGTCGACAGATACGCAGTATTTT.

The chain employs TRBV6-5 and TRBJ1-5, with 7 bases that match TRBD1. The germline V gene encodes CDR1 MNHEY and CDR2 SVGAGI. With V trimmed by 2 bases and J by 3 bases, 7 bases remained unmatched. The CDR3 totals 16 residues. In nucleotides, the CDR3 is TGTGCCAGCAGTTACCGACAGGGTAGGCCCAATCAGCCCCAGCATTTT. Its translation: CASSYRQGRPNQPQHF.

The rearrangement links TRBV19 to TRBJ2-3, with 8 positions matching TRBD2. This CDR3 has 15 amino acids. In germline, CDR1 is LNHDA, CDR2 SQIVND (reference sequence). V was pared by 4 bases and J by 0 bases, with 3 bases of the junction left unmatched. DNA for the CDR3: TGTGCCAGTAGTAACCTAGCGGGCAGCACAGATACGCAGTATTTT. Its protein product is CASSNLAGSTDTQYF.

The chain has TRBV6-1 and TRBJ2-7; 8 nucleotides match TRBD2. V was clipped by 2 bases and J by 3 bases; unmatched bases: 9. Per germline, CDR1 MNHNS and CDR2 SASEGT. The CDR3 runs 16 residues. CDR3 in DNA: TGTGCCAGCAGTGAAATCATAACTAGCGGCCTCTACGAGCAGTACTTC. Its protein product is CASSEIITSGLYEQYF.

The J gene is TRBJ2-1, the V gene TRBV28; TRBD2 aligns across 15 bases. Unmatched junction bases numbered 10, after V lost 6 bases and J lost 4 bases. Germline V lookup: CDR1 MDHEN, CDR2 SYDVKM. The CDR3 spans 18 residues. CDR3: CASSSGTSGGRRYNEQFF. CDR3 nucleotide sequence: TGTGCCAGCAGCTCCGGGACTAGCGGGGGGAGGAGGTACAATGAGCAGTTCTTC.

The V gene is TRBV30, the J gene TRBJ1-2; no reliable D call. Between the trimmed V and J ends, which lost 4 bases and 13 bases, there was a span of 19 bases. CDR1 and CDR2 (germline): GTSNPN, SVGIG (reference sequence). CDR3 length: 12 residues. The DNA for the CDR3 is TGTGCCTGGACGCGGGGTAAGGAGGTTCGCACCTTC. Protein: CAWTRGKEVRTF.

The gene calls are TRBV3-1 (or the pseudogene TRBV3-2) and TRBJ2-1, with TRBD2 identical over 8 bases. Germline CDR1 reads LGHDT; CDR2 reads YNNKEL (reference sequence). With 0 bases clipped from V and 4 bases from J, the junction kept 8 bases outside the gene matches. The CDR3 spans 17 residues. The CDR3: CASSQDRRGGRYNEQFF. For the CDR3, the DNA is TGTGCCAGCAGCCAAGATCGACGGGGGGGCCGATACAATGAGCAGTTCTTC.